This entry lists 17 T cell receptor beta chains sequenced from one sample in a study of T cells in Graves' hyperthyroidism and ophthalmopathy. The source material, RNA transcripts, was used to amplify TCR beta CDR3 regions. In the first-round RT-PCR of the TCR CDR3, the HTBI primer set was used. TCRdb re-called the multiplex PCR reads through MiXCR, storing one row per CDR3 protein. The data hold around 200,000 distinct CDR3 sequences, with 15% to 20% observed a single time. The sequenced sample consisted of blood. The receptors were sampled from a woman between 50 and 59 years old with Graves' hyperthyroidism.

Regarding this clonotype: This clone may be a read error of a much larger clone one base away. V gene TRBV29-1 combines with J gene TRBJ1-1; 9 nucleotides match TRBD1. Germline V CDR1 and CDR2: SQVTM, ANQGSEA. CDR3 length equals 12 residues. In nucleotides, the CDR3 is TGCAGCGTCCGGGACAGGGACACTGAAGCTTCCTTT. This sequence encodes CSVRDRDTEASF.

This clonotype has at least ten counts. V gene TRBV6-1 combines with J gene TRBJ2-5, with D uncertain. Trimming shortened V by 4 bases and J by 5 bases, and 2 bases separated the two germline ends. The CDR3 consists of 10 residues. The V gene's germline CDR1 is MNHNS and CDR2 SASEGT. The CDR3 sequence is CASSGETQYF. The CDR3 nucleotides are TGTGCCAGCAGTGGGGAGACCCAGTACTTC.

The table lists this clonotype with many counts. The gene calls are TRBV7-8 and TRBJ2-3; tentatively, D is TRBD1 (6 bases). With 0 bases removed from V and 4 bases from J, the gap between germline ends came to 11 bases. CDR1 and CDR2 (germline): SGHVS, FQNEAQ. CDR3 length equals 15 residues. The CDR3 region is CASSLAAQGPDTQYF. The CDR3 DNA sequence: TGTGCCAGCAGCTTAGCTGCCCAGGGGCCAGATACGCAGTATTTT.

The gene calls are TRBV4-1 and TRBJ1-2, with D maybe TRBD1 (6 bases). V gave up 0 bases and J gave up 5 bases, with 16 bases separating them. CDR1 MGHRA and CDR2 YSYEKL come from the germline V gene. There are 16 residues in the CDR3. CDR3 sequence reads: CASSQDFPGQSYGYTF. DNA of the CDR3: TGCGCCAGCAGCCAAGACTTCCCTGGACAGTCATATGGCTACACCTTC.

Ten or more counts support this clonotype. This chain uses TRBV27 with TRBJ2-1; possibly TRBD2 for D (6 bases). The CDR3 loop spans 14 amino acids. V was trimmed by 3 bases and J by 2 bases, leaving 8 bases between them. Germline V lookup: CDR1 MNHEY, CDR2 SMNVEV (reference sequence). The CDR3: CASSFLATYNEQFF. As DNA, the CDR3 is TGTGCCAGCAGTTTCCTAGCGACCTACAATGAGCAGTTCTTC.

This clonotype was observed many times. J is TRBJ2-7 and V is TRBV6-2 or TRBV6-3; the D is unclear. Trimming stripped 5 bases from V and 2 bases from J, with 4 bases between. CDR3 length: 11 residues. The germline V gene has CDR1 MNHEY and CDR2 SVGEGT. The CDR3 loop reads CASSDTYEQYF. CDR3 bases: TGTGCCAGCAGTGATACCTACGAGCAGTACTTC.

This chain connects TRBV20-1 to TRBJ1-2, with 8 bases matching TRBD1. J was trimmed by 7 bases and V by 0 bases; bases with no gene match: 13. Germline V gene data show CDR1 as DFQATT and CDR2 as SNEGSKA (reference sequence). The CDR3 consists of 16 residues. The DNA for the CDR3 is TGCAGTGCTAGAGATCTCCCTCGGACAGGGAGGTTTGGCTACACCTTC. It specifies CSARDLPRTGRFGYTF.

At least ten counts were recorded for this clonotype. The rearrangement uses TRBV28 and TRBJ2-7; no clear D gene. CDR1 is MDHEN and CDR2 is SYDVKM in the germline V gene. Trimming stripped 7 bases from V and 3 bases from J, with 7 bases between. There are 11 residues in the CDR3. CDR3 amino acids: CASMIYYEQYF. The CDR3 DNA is TGTGCCAGCATGATATACTACGAGCAGTACTTC.

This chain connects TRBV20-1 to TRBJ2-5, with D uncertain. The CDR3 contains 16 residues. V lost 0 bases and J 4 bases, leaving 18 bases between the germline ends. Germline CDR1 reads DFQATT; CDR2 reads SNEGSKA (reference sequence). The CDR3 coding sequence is TGCAGTGCTAGAGATTACTCCCCGTCTCCAGGAGAGACCCAGTACTTC. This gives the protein CSARDYSPSPGETQYF.

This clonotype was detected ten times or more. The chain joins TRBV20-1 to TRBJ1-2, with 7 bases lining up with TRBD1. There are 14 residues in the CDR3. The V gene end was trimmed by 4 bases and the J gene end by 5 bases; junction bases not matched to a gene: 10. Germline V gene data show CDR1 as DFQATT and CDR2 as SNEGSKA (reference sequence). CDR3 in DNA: TGCAGTGCTACAACCCCAACAGGGGCATATGGCTACACCTTC. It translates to CSATTPTGAYGYTF.

As DNA, the CDR3 is TGTGCCAGCAGGCGAGGACCACGGAGCTACACCTTC. Translating gives CASRRGPRSYTF. V usage is TRBV2 and J usage is TRBJ1-2; no reliable D call. The V end lost 6 bases, the J end lost 9 bases, and 14 bases lay between the germline ends. The length of the CDR3 is 12 residues. Germline V gives CDR1 SNHLY, CDR2 FYNNEI. Combining the CDR3 with reference TRBV2 and TRBJ1-2 gives the whole variable domain EPEVTQTPSHQVTQMGQEVILRCVPISNHLYFYWYRQILGQKVEFLVSFYNNEISEKSEIFDDQFSVERPDGSNFTLKIRSTKLEDSAMYFCASRRGPRSYTFGSGTRLTVV.

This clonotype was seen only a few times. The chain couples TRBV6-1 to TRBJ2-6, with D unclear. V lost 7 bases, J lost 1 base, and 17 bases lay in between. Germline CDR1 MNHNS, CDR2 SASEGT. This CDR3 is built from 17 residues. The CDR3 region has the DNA TGTGCCAGCACCGACCTTTCCATTACGTCTGGGGCCAACGTCCTGACTTTC. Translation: CASTDLSITSGANVLTF.

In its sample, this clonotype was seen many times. For the CDR3, the DNA is TGTGCCAGTAGTCCGGGACAGGCCTACGAGCAGTACTTC. Its translation is CASSPGQAYEQYF. The gene calls are TRBV19 and TRBJ2-7, with TRBD1 matching 8 bases. Germline V lookup: CDR1 LNHDA, CDR2 SQIVND (reference sequence). CDR3 length equals 13 residues. Trimming cost V 5 bases and J 2 bases; bases outside gene matches: 2.

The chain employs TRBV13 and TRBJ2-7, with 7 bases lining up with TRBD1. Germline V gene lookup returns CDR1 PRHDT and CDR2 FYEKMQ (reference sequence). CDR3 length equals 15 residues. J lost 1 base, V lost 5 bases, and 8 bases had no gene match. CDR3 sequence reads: CASSRRQGPSYEQYF. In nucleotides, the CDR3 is TGTGCCAGCAGCCGGAGACAGGGACCTTCCTACGAGCAGTACTTC. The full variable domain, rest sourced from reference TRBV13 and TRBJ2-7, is AAGVIQSPRHLIKEKRETATLKCYPIPRHDTVYWYQQGPGQDPQFLISFYEKMQSDKGSIPDRFSAQQFSDYHSELNMSSLELGDSALYFCASSRRQGPSYEQYFGPGTRLTVT.

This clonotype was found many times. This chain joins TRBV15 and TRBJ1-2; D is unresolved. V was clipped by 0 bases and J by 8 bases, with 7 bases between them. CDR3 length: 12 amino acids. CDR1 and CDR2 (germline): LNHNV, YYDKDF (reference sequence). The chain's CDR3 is CATSRDHWGYTF. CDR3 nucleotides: TGTGCCACCAGCAGAGATCATTGGGGCTACACCTTC.

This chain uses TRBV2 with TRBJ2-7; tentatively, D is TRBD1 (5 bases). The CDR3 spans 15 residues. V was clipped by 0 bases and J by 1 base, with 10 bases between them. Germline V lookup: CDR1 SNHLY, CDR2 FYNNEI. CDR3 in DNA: TGTGCCAGCAGTGAAGCACCCGACAGTTCCTACGAGCAGTACTTC. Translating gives CASSEAPDSSYEQYF.

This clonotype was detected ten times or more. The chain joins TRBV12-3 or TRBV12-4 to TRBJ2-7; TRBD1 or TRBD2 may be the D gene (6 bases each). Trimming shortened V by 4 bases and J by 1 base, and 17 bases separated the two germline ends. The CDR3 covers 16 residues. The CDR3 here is CASSSRGRGRSYEQYF. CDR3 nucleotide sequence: TGTGCCAGCAGTTCCAGGGGCCGGGGGCGGTCCTACGAGCAGTACTTC.